The clone carrying this T cell receptor (beta chain) was observed a single time. The sample originates from a study of OX40 agonist ivuxolimab in advanced cancers. Germline-derived CDR1 and CDR2 are SGHRS and YFSETQ. The V and J ends lost 0 bases and 5 bases respectively, with 11 bases between them. The CDR3 consists of 14 residues. Profiling relied on immunoSEQ multiplex PCR, and the TCRdb table lists in-frame clones only, not all of them. The data hold tens of thousands of clones, with around nine tenths observed a single time. Sequenced here: CD4+ or CD8+ T cells sorted from blood, sampled in a trial of the OX40 agonist ivuxolimab. This sequence joins TRBV5-1 and TRBJ1-1; possibly TRBD1 for D (5 bases). The receptor comes from an adult with an advanced solid tumor such as melanoma, head and neck, liver or kidney cancer. CDR3 DNA: TGCGCCAGCAGCTTGGATTCGCGGGGGACTGAAGCTTTCTTT. Its translation: CASSLDSRGTEAFF.